Below are 18 T cell receptor beta chains sequenced from a single sample in a study of blood T cell repertoires in COVID-19. Clones were sequenced by immunoSEQ multiplex PCR, and TCRdb holds only the in-frame ones, with some missing. This sample yields more than 85,000 clones, of which about nine tenths are seen a single time; 4% to 5.5% belongs to the top ten. Sequenced: peripheral blood. These receptors were obtained from a woman aged 45 to 65 with COVID-19, enrolled during active disease.

This clone was seen more than once but under ten times. The V gene is TRBV5-6, the J gene TRBJ1-1, with 8 bases that match TRBD1. CDR1 SGHDT and CDR2 YYEEEE come from the germline V gene. The CDR3 length is 15 residues. Unmatched junction bases numbered 4, after V lost 2 bases and J lost 1 base. CDR3 residues: CASSFQGAGNTEAFF. Here the CDR3 DNA reads TGTGCCAGCAGCTTCCAGGGGGCGGGGAACACTGAAGCTTTCTTT.

The V and J genes are TRBV6-1 and TRBJ1-2, with D perhaps TRBD1 (5 bases). V lost 2 bases and J 3 bases, leaving 7 bases between the germline ends. The CDR3 loop spans 13 amino acids. Germline V gives CDR1 MNHNS, CDR2 SASEGT. The CDR3 DNA sequence: TGTGCCAGCAGTGAACGGGGGGACTATGGCTACACCTTC. It codes for CASSERGDYGYTF.

V and J are TRBV12-3 or TRBV12-4 and TRBJ2-5, with D possibly being TRBD2 (5 bases). V lost 6 bases, J lost 2 bases, and 7 bases lay in between. This CDR3 comprises 12 residues. CDR3 bases: TGTGCCAGCAGCGAGCGGCAAGAGACCCAGTACTTC. Its translation is CASSERQETQYF.

The chain joins TRBV7-2 to TRBJ1-2, with 9 bases fitting TRBD1. V gave up 4 bases and J gave up 7 bases; unmatched junction bases: 4. The germline CDR1 and CDR2 sequences are SGHTA and FQGNSA. This CDR3 contains 13 residues. Here the CDR3 reads CASSSGQGVGYTF. CDR3 nucleotides: TGTGCCAGCAGCTCGGGACAGGGTGTTGGCTACACCTTC.

The chain employs TRBV5-1 and TRBJ1-1, with TRBD1 identical over 11 bases. V trimming: 5 bases; J trimming: 0 bases; junction bases outside the gene matches: 3. Germline CDR1 SGHRS, CDR2 YFSETQ. The CDR3 sequence is 15 residues long. The CDR3 reads CASRGQGEVNTEAFF. The CDR3 DNA follows: TGCGCCAGCAGGGGACAGGGGGAAGTGAACACTGAAGCTTTCTTT.

The gene calls are TRBV20-1 and TRBJ2-7; D is perhaps TRBD1 (5 bases). V gave up 2 bases and J gave up 6 bases, with 8 bases separating them. This CDR3 comprises 11 residues. In germline, CDR1 is DFQATT, CDR2 SNEGSKA (reference sequence). The CDR3 spells CSARSGFEQYF. DNA for the CDR3: TGCAGTGCTAGATCAGGGTTCGAGCAGTACTTC.

V and J are TRBV15 and TRBJ1-1; D unresolved. V was clipped by 1 base and J by 2 bases, with 5 bases between them. There are 13 residues in the CDR3. Germline values: CDR1 LNHNV, CDR2 YYDKDF (reference sequence). Here the CDR3 reads CATSRGPNTEAFF. In DNA, the CDR3 is TGTGCCACCAGCAGAGGGCCAAACACTGAAGCTTTCTTT.

This clone showed up just a few times. The chain joins TRBV6-5 to TRBJ2-7; D is unclear. The V end was cut by 4 bases, the J end by 5 bases, with 6 bases between. The CDR3 runs 11 residues. Germline-derived CDR1 and CDR2 are MNHEY and SVGAGI. The CDR3, as DNA: TGTGCCAGCAGTTCCCTTCACGAGCAGTACTTC. This encodes CASSSLHEQYF.

DNA for the CDR3: TGTGCCATCAGTGAGTCCGCGGTATCGGATGGCTACACCTTC. It codes for CAISESAVSDGYTF. The chain links TRBV10-3 to TRBJ1-2; D gene uncertain. The CDR3 contains 14 residues. Germline lookup yields CDR1 ENHRY and CDR2 SYGVKD. V lost 0 bases and J lost 6, with 11 bases in between.

The chain uses TRBV4-1 and TRBJ2-5, with TRBD1 identical over 8 bases. V dropped 2 bases and J dropped 5; count of bases not matched to a gene: 10. From germline, CDR1 is MGHRA and CDR2 YSYEKL. This CDR3 has 16 residues. The CDR3 region has the DNA TGCGCCAGCAGCCAACCTCGACAGGGGCTAGCGGAGACCCAGTACTTC. Translating gives CASSQPRQGLAETQYF.

The table lists this clone with a count of one. DNA of the CDR3: TGTGCCAGCCGAGAAGAGGGCTCCTACGAGCAGTACTTC. Translation: CASREEGSYEQYF. The chain couples TRBV19 to TRBJ2-7; perhaps TRBD2 as D (5 bases). The CDR3 covers 13 residues. The ends were cut back, 9 bases at V and 0 bases at J, with 12 bases in the middle. CDR1 and CDR2 (germline): LNHDA, SQIVND (reference sequence).

This chain joins TRBV10-3 and TRBJ2-3; tentative D call: TRBD2 (5 bases). Germline loops: CDR1 ENHRY, CDR2 SYGVKD. The germline V and J ends were trimmed by 0 bases and 2 bases, with 15 bases remaining between them. This CDR3 is built from 17 residues. The CDR3 reads CAISESIGIRDTDTQYF. In DNA, the CDR3 is TGTGCCATCAGTGAGTCGATCGGGATTCGGGACACAGATACGCAGTATTTT.

The chain has TRBV6-4 and TRBJ1-4; maybe TRBD1 (6 bases). In germline, CDR1 is MRHNA, CDR2 SNTAGT. This CDR3 region has 14 residues. The germline V and J ends were trimmed by 3 bases and 8 bases, with 13 bases remaining between them. Written as DNA, the CDR3 is TGTGCCAGCAGTGAACCGGGGGGCAGGGAAAAACTGTTTTTT. This gives the protein CASSEPGGREKLFF.

This clone was detected only once. The genes are TRBV6-5 and TRBJ1-1, with TRBD1 identical over 7 bases. Per germline, CDR1 MNHEY and CDR2 SVGAGI. The CDR3 is 15 amino acids. After removal of 0 bases from V and 3 bases from J, the junction contained 4 bases not matched to a gene. The CDR3 here is CASSYSAGGYTEAFF. Here the CDR3 DNA reads TGTGCCAGCAGTTACTCAGCAGGGGGGTACACTGAAGCTTTCTTT.

V is TRBV6-5 and J is TRBJ2-3, with D possibly TRBD1 on 5 matching bases. Germline loops: CDR1 MNHEY, CDR2 SVGAGI. V lost 3 bases and J 3 bases, leaving 13 bases between the germline ends. The CDR3 totals 15 residues. Here the CDR3 reads CASSYTGGGTDTQYF. The CDR3 nucleotides are TGTGCCAGCAGTTATACAGGTGGTGGTACAGATACGCAGTATTTT.

The rearrangement joins TRBV5-1 to TRBJ1-2; 9 bases are shared with TRBD1. Germline trimming cut 1 base from V and 6 bases from J; bases unmatched to any gene: 7. This CDR3 region has 15 residues. CDR1 and CDR2 (germline): SGHRS, YFSETQ. CDR3 amino acids: CASSLRGTGLDGYTF. CDR3 bases: TGCGCCAGCAGCTTGAGAGGGACAGGGCTCGATGGCTACACCTTC. The whole variable domain, remainder taken from reference TRBV5-1 and TRBJ1-2, is KAGVTQTPRYLIKTRGQQVTLSCSPISGHRSVSWYQQTPGQGLQFLFEYFSETQRNKGNFPGRFSGRQFSNSRSEMNVSTLELGDSALYLCASSLRGTGLDGYTFGSGTRLTVV.

The J gene is TRBJ2-6, the V gene TRBV12-5, with a tentative D call TRBD1 (5 bases). V gave up 2 bases and J gave up 0 bases, with 14 bases separating them. The CDR3 loop spans 18 amino acids. Germline CDR1 LGHNT, CDR2 FRNRAP. The CDR3 DNA reads TGTGCTAGTGGTTTGACCTCCGACAGTAGCTCTGGGGCCAACGTCCTGACTTTC. Protein product: CASGLTSDSSSGANVLTF.

Regarding this clone: Other DNA variants within this sample encode the same CDR3. This sequence joins TRBV18 and TRBJ2-7; 11 bases match TRBD1. The CDR3 spans 15 residues. Germline values: CDR1 KGHSH, CDR2 LQKENI. Unmatched junction bases numbered 6, after V lost 6 bases and J lost 2 bases. The CDR3 DNA sequence: TGTGCCAGCTCGCCGGGACAGGGGGTTCCCTACGAGCAGTACTTC. As protein: CASSPGQGVPYEQYF.